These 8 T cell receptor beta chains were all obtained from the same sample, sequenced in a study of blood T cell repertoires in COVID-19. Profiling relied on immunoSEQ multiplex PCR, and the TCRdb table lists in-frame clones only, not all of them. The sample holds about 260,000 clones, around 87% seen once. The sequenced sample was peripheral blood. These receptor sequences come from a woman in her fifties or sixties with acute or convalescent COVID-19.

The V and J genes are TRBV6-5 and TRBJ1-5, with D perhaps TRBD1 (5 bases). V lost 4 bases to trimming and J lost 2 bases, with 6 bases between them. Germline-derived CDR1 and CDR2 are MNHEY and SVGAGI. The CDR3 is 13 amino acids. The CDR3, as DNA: TGTGCCAGCAGTTTACAGGGCAATCAGCCCCAGCATTTT. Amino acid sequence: CASSLQGNQPQHF.

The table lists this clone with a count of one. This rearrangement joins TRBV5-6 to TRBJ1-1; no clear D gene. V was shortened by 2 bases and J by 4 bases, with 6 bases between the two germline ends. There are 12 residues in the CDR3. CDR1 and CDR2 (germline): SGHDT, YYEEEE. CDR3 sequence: CASSFGITEAFF. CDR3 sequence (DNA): TGTGCCAGCAGCTTCGGGATCACTGAAGCTTTCTTT.

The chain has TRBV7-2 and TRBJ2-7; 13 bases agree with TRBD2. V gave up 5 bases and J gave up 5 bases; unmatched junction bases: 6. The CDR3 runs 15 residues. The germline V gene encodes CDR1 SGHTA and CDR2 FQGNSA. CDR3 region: CASSRGTSGMDEQYF. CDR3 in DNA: TGTGCCAGCAGCCGGGGGACTAGCGGGATGGACGAGCAGTACTTC. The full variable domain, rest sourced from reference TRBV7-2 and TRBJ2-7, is GAGVSQSPSNKVTEKGKDVELRCDPISGHTALYWYRQSLGQGLEFLIYFQGNSAPDKSGLPSDRFSAERTGGSVSTLTIQRTQQEDSAVYLCASSRGTSGMDEQYFGPGTRLTVT.

The CDR3 reads CSVPVGELFF. In DNA form, the CDR3 reads TGCAGCGTCCCGGTTGGGGAGCTGTTTTTT. The chain employs TRBV29-1 and TRBJ2-2; the D is unclear. Germline-derived CDR1 and CDR2 are SQVTM and ANQGSEA. The ends were cut back, 6 bases at V and 8 bases at J, with 7 bases in the middle. CDR3 length: 10 residues.

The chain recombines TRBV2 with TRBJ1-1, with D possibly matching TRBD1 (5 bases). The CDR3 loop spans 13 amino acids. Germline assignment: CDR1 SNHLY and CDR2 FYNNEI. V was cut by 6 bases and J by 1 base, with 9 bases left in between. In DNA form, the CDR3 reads TGTGCCAGCAGGAGAACAGGGAACACTGAAGCTTTCTTT. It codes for CASRRTGNTEAFF.

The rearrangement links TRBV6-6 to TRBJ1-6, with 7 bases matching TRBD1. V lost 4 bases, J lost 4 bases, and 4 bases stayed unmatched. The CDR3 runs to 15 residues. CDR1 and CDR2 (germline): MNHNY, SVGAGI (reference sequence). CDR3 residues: CASSLLTGYNSPLHF. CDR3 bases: TGTGCCAGCAGTTTGCTGACAGGGTATAATTCACCCCTCCACTTT.

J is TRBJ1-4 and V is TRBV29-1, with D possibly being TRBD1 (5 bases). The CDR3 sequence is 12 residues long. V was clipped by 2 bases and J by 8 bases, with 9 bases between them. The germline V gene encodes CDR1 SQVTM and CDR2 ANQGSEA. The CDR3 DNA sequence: TGCAGCGTTGAAAGGGGCCTAGAAAAACTGTTTTTT. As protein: CSVERGLEKLFF.

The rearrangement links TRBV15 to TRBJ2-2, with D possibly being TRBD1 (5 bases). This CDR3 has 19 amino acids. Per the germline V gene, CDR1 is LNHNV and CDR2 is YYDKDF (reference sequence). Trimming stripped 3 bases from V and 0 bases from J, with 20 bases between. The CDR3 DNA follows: TGTGCCACCAGCAGCCCGACAGACCCGCGAACTTCGAACACCGGGGAGCTGTTTTTT. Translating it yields CATSSPTDPRTSNTGELFF. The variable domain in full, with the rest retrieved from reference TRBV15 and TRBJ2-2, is DAMVIQNPRYQVTQFGKPVTLSCSQTLNHNVMYWYQQKSSQAPKLLFHYYDKDFNNEADTPDNFQSRRPNTSFCFLDIRSPGLGDTAMYLCATSSPTDPRTSNTGELFFGEGSRLTVL.